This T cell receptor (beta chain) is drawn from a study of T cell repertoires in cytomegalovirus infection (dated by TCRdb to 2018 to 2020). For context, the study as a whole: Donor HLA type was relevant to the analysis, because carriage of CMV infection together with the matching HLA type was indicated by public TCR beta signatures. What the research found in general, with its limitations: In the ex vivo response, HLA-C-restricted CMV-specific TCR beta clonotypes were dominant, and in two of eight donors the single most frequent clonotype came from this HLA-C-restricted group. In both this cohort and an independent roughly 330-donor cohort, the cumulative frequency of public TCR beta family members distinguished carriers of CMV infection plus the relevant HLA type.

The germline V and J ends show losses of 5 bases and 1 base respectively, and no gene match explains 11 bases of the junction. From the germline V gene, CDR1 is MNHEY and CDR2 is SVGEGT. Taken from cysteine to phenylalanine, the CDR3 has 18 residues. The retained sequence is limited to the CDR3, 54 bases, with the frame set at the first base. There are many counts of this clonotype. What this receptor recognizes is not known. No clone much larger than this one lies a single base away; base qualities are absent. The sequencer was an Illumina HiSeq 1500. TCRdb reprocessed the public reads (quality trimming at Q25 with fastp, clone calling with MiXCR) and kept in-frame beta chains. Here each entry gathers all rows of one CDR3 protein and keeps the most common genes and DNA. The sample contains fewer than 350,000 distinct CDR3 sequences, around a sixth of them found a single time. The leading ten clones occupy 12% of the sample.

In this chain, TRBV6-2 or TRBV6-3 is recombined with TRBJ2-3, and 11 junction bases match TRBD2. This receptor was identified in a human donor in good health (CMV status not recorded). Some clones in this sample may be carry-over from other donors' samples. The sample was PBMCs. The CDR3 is CASSPPSGGPPRTDTQYF. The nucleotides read TGTGCCAGCAGTCCTCCTAGCGGGGGGCCTCCCCGCACAGATACGCAGTATTTT.